This T cell receptor beta chain was found in a study of blood T cell repertoires in COVID-19 (dated by TCRdb to about 2020). Regarding the study in general: Collaborator samples came from the United States, Italy and Spain and covered acute and convalescent phases of COVID-19. The material from the prospective study consisted of cDNA or gDNA derived from T cells, B-cell-depleted T cells, or PBMCs. Deeply sampled blood TCRbeta repertoires from subjects exposed to, actively infected with, or recovered from COVID-19 were included in the dataset. The repertoires were made available in a free public database intended to serve as a resource for research on the immune response to SARS-CoV-2. The samples were drawn from the first 160 participants of the ongoing ImmuneRACE study and from under 1,500 subjects provided by 6 global collaborators. A de-identified subject ID, COVID-19 status, age in years and sex were almost always included in the sample metadata. Where available, HLA class I and class II types were obtained from metadata supplied by the sample provider rather than from assay-based typing.

The collaborating institutions used their own protocols to collect whole blood in K2EDTA tubes. For TCRbeta analysis, collaborator samples were shipped as frozen whole blood, as isolated PBMCs, or as DNA extracted from either sample type. TCRbeta CDR3 regions were amplified from genomic DNA by means of the immunoSEQ Assay, a bias-controlled multiplex PCR. In the source study's methods: The number of nucleated cells in each sample was estimated from the amplification of reference gene primers within the assay. To quantify the absolute abundance of each unique TCRbeta CDR3 rearrangement, sequence reads were collapsed and filtered. Productive Simpson clonality was computed per sample as the square root of Simpson's diversity index over productive rearrangements. Here the immuneACCESS table is served through TCRdb, limited to in-frame sequences with V and J called. Missing clones are a known gap in these copies; in checked studies unresolved V genes cover under half, and the rest lacks a known reason. The V and J calls and clone size come from that table; D and trimming were worked out from the DNA. Across this sample there are more than 110,000 clones, with approximately 90% seen only once. Approximately 4% of the sample is taken by the ten largest.

V gives up 4 bases and J gives up 1 base, and the segment between their germline ends measures 11 bases. From a lookup of the germline V gene (reference sequence), CDR1 and CDR2 are SGHKS and YYEKEE. The CDR3 holds 14 amino acids from the cysteine to the phenylalanine. The DNA shown is the 42-base CDR3, in frame from base 1. About this clone: The target of this receptor is not known. No clone much larger than this one lies a single base away; base qualities are absent.

Points the paper makes about the study in general: Clinical and demographic metadata were provided uncurated, with the amount varying by source and participant.

This TCR was recovered from a woman between 40 and 50 years old with acute or convalescent COVID-19. The sequenced sample consisted of peripheral blood. The chain uses TRBV5-5 and TRBJ1-2; a tentative D call is TRBD1 (5 bases match). The nucleotide sequence is given as TGTGCCAGCAGCCTCAGACAGCGTAACTATGGCTACACCTTC. This is translated as CASSLRQRNYGYTF.